The entry below gives a single T cell receptor beta chain sequence along with its context. Its matching antigen is unknown. Produced via immunoSEQ multiplex PCR; TCRdb's table is partial and in-frame only. The sample includes under 140,000 clones, roughly 90% of them seen just once. In germline, CDR1 is SGHNT, CDR2 YENEEA. This CDR3 comprises 17 residues. J was trimmed by 2 bases and V by 5 bases; bases with no gene match: 11. The donors were part of the roughly 130-subject validation cohort, which stood apart from the roughly 730-subject first cohort. The data are from a study of cytomegalovirus exposure and HLA in healthy donors. Overall study results and limits: The study put 150 or so TCR beta chains on its list as cytomegalovirus-associated. High sensitivity and specificity were reportedly achieved when the classifier diagnosed cytomegalovirus status. In the roughly 130 validation repertoires, a later analysis found that first-cohort TCR clusters tended to co-occur.

Input material: PBMCs. V is TRBV11-3 and J is TRBJ1-5, with 8 bases that match TRBD1. The receptor comes from a woman aged 18-29 years in good health and CMV-seronegative. The CDR3 DNA reads as TGTGCCAGCAGCACTGGACAGGGCCTTATCGGCAATCAGCCCCAGCATTTT. It specifies CASSTGQGLIGNQPQHF.